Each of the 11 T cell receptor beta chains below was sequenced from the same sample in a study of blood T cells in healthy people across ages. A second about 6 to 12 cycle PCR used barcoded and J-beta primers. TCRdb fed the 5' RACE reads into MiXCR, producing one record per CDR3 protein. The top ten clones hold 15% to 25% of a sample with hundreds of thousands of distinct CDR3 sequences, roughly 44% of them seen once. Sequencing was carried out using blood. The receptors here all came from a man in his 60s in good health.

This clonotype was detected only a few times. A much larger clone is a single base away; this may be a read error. The CDR3 bases are TGTGCCAGCAGTGTACCCCACTTCGGGGGCGAGCAGTACTTC. This encodes CASSVPHFGGEQYF. The V gene is TRBV28, the J gene TRBJ2-7; perhaps TRBD2 as D (6 bases). The length of the CDR3 is 14 residues. CDR1 is MDHEN and CDR2 is SYDVKM in the germline V gene. V was shortened by 5 bases and J by 6 bases, with 17 bases between the two germline ends.

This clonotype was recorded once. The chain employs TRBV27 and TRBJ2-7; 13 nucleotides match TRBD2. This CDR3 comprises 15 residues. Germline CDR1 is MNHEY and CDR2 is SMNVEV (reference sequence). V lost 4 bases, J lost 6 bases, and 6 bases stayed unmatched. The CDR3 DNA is TGTGCCAGCAGTTCGACTAGCGGGGGGCCGGGCGAGCAGTACTTC. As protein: CASSSTSGGPGEQYF.

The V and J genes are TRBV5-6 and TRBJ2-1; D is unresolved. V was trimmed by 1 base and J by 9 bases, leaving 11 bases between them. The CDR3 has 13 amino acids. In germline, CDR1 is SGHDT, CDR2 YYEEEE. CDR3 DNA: TGTGCCAGCAGCTTGCCCAACTCAAGTGAGCAGTTCTTC. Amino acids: CASSLPNSSEQFF. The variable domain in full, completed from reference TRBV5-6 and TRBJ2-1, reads DAGVTQSPTHLIKTRGQQVTLRCSPKSGHDTVSWYQQALGQGPQFIFQYYEEEERQRGNFPDRFSGHQFPNYSSELNVNALLLGDSALYLCASSLPNSSEQFFGPGTRLTVL.

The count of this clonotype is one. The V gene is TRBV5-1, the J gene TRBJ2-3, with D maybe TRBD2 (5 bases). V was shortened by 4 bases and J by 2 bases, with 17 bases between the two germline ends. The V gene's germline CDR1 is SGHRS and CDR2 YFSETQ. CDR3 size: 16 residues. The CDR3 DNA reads TGCGCCAGCAGCACTGAGACTACCATCTCCACAGATACGCAGTATTTT. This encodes CASSTETTISTDTQYF.

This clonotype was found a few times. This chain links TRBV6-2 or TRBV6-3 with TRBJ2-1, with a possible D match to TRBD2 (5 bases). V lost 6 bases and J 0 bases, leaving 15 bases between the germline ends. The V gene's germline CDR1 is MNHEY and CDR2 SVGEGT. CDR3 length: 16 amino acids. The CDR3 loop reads CASSSRTRSSYNEQFF. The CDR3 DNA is TGTGCCAGCAGCTCCAGGACTCGGAGCTCCTACAATGAGCAGTTCTTC.

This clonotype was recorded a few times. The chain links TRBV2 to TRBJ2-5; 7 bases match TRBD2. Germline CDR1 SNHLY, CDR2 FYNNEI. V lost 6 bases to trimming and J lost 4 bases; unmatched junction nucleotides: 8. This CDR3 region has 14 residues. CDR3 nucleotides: TGTGCCAGCAGGGATACTAGCGCCCTAGAGACCCAGTACTTC. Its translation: CASRDTSALETQYF.

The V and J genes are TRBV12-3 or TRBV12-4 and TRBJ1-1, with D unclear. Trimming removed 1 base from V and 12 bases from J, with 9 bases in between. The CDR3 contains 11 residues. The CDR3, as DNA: TGTGCCAGCAGTTTAGGAGGCATGACTTTCTTT. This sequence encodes CASSLGGMTFF.

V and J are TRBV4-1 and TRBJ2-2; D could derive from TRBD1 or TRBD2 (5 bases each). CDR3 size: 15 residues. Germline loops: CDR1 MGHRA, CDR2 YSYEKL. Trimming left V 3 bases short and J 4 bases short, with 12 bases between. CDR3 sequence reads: CASSHPGDPTGELFF. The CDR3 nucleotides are TGCGCCAGCAGCCATCCCGGGGACCCCACCGGGGAGCTGTTTTTT.

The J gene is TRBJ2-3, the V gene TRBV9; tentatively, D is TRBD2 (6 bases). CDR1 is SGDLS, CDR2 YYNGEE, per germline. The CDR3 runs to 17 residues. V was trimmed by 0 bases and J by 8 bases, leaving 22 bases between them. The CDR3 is CASSVDMEGASVGTQYF. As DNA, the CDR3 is TGTGCCAGCAGCGTAGATATGGAGGGAGCTAGCGTTGGTACGCAGTATTTT.

The DNA for the CDR3 is TGCGCCAGCAGCCAACAGGGTAATGAGCAGTACTTC. This codes for CASSQQGNEQYF. The chain combines TRBV5-1 with TRBJ2-5; TRBD1 is a possible D gene (6 bases). The V end was cut by 4 bases, the J end by 11 bases, with 15 bases between. The CDR3 extends over 12 amino acids. Germline assignment: CDR1 SGHRS and CDR2 YFSETQ.

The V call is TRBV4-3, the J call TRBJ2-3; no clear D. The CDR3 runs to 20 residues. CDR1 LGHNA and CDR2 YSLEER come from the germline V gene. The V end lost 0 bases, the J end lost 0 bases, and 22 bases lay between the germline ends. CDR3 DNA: TGCGCCAGCAGCCAAGATATTAGGCGCAAATGGGCCTTGAGCACAGATACGCAGTATTTT. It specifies CASSQDIRRKWALSTDTQYF.